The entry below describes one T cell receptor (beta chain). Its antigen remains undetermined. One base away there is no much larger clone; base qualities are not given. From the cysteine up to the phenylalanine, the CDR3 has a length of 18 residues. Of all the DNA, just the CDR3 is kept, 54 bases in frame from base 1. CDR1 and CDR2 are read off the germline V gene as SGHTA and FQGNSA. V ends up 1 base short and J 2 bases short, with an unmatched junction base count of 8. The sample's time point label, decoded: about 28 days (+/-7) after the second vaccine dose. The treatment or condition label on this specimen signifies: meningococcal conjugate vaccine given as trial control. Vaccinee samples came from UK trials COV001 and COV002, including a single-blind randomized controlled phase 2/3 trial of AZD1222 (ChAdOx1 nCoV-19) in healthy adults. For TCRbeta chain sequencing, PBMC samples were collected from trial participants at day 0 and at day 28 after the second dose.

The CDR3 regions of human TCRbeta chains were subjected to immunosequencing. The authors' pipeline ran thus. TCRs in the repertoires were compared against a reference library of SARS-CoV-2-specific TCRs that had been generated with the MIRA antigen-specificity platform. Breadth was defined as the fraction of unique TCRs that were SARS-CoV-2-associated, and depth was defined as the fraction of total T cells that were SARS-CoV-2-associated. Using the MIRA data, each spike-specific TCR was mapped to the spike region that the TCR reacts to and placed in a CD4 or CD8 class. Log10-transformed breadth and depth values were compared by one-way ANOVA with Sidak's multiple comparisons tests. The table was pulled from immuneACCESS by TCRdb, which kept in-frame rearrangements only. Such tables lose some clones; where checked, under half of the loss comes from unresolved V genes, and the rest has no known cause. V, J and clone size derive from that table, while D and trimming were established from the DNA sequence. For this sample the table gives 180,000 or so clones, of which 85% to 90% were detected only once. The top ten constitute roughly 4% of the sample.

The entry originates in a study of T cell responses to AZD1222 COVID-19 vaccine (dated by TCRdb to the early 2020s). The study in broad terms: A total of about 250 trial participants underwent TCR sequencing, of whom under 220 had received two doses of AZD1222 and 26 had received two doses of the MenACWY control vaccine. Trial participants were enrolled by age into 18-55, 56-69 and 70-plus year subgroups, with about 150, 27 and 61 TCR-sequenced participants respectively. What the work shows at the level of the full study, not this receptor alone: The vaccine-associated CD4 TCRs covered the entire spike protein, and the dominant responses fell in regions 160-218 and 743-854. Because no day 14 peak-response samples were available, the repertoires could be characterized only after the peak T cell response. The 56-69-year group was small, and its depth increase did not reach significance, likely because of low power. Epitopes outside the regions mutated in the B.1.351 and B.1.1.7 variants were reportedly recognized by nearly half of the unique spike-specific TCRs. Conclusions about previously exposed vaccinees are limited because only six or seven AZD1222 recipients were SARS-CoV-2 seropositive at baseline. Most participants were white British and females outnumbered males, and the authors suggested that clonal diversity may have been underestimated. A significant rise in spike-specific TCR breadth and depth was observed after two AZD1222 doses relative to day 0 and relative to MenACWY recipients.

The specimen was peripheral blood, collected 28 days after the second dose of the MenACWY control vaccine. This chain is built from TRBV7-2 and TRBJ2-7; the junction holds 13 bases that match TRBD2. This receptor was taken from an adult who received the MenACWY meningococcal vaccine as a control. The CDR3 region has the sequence CASSLGTSGSRVPYEQYF. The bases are TGTGCCAGCAGCTTAGGGACTAGCGGGAGCCGGGTCCCCTACGAGCAGTACTTC.